Following are 25 T cell receptor beta chains from one sample sequenced in a study of cytomegalovirus exposure and HLA in healthy donors. The study ran its PCR with 60 Vbeta and 13 Jbeta primers. The repertoire was sequenced with immunoSEQ multiplex PCR; TCRdb's copy has only in-frame clones and lacks some. The table includes 130,000 or so clones, about 77% detected once. The sample taken for sequencing was PBMCs. These TCRs come from a female donor in good health and CMV-seronegative.

The DNA of the CDR3 is TGCGCCAGCAGCGGAGGACAGACCTCCTACAATGAGCAGTTCTTC. It is translated as CASSGGQTSYNEQFF. The chain recombines TRBV5-1 with TRBJ2-1; a possible D gene is TRBD1 (6 bases). The V end was cut by 4 bases, the J end by 0 bases, with 11 bases between. The CDR3 loop spans 15 amino acids. Germline V CDR1 and CDR2: SGHRS, YFSETQ.

The gene calls are TRBV10-1 and TRBJ2-2, with TRBD1 matching 9 bases. Trimming at V came to 4 bases and at J to 1 base, leaving 7 bases not matched to a gene. The CDR3 contains 17 residues. Germline CDR1 and CDR2: WNHNN and SYGVQD (reference sequence). CDR3 residues: CASSGIPGQGNTGELFF. The DNA for the CDR3 is TGCGCCAGCAGTGGGATACCGGGACAGGGGAACACCGGGGAGCTGTTTTTT.

This chain joins TRBV7-8 and TRBJ2-1; TRBD2 aligns across 8 bases. The V gene end was trimmed by 7 bases and the J gene end by 3 bases; junction bases not matched to a gene: 5. The CDR3 covers 14 residues. Germline loops: CDR1 SGHVS, CDR2 FQNEAQ. CDR3 sequence (DNA): TGTGCCAGCATCCTGGGACTAGTCTACAATGAGCAGTTCTTC. This sequence encodes CASILGLVYNEQFF.

This clone was seen a few times. The chain couples TRBV11-1 to TRBJ1-4; 7 bases map to TRBD1. The CDR3 loop spans 15 amino acids. Trimming removed 4 bases from V and 0 bases from J; junction bases left unmatched: 2. Per the germline V gene, CDR1 is SGHAT and CDR2 is FQDESV (reference sequence). CDR3 DNA sequence: TGTGCCAGCAGCTCCGGGACAGCAACTAATGAAAAACTGTTTTTT. Translation: CASSSGTATNEKLFF.

The rearrangement uses TRBV10-3 and TRBJ2-7; 9 nucleotides align to TRBD1. CDR3 length: 13 residues. The V and J ends lost 5 bases and 5 bases, in that order; junction bases with no gene match: 4. The germline V gene encodes CDR1 ENHRY and CDR2 SYGVKD. The DNA for the CDR3 is TGTGCCATCAGTCCGGGACAGGGAGACGAGCAGTACTTC. Its translation is CAISPGQGDEQYF.

V gene TRBV2 combines with J gene TRBJ2-5; no reliable D call. The tail of the sequence fits TRBJ2-7 better, so the J call may be wrong. Germline CDR1 and CDR2: SNHLY and FYNNEI. CDR3 length: 13 amino acids. This CDR3 reads CASRAGLSYEQYF. The CDR3 nucleotides read TGTGCCAGCAGGGCAGGTCTCTCCTACGAGCAGTACTTC.

The CDR3 coding sequence is TGCAGCGTTTTCTCATCCATCAGGGGCCACGAGCAGTACTTC. Its protein is CSVFSSIRGHEQYF. V and J are TRBV29-1 and TRBJ2-7; possible D gene TRBD1, 6 bases. The germline CDR1 and CDR2 sequences are SQVTM and ANQGSEA. Trimming pared 5 bases from V and 5 bases from J, leaving 19 bases between. The CDR3 loop spans 14 amino acids.

The rearrangement uses TRBV6-5 and TRBJ1-2, with D possibly matching TRBD1 (6 bases). CDR1 and CDR2 from the germline V gene are MNHEY and SVGAGI. This CDR3 contains 16 residues. Trimming left V 2 bases short and J 8 bases short, with 21 bases between. DNA of the CDR3: TGTGCCAGCAGTTACGTGGACAGCGTAAACCGCCGGGGCTACACCTTC. Its translation is CASSYVDSVNRRGYTF.

This chain joins TRBV5-4 and TRBJ2-7, with 7 bases lining up with TRBD1. The germline V gene has CDR1 SGHNT and CDR2 YYREEE (reference sequence). CDR3 length: 15 residues. J gave up 7 bases and V 5 bases, and 15 bases lay outside the gene matches. The CDR3 region is CASRKGGQAAREQYF. The CDR3 nucleotides read TGTGCCAGCAGGAAGGGTGGACAGGCGGCGCGGGAGCAGTACTTC.

The rearrangement links TRBV10-3 to TRBJ1-1; D remains ambiguous. Trimming took 7 bases from V and 1 from J, leaving 10 bases between them. The CDR3 contains 13 residues. Per germline, CDR1 ENHRY and CDR2 SYGVKD. The CDR3 spells CAIMREPNTEAFF. In DNA, the CDR3 is TGTGCCATCATGAGGGAGCCGAACACTGAAGCTTTCTTT.

In this sample, this clone turned up a few times. The chain employs TRBV30 and TRBJ1-1; TRBD1 agrees at 7 bases. V was pared by 6 bases and J by 11 bases, with 18 bases of the junction left unmatched. The length of the CDR3 is 14 residues. Germline V lookup: CDR1 GTSNPN, CDR2 SVGIG (reference sequence). In nucleotides, the CDR3 is TGTGCCTGTAAGAGGGGGCGGTTTGAATTCCGGGCTTTCTTT. Protein product: CACKRGRFEFRAFF.

V is TRBV2 and J is TRBJ2-7; possible D gene TRBD1, 6 bases. The germline V gene has CDR1 SNHLY and CDR2 FYNNEI. Trimming took off 7 bases at V and 4 bases at J, with 26 bases between the two ends. This CDR3 region has 17 residues. In DNA form, the CDR3 reads TGTGCCAGCAAAACCGGGACAACCATAAGGGGCCAATACGAGCAGTACTTC. It codes for CASKTGTTIRGQYEQYF. Looking up the rest from reference TRBV2 and TRBJ2-7 gives the full variable domain: EPEVTQTPSHQVTQMGQEVILRCVPISNHLYFYWYRQILGQKVEFLVSFYNNEISEKSEIFDDQFSVERPDGSNFTLKIRSTKLEDSAMYFCASKTGTTIRGQYEQYFGPGTRLTVT.

V is TRBV6-6 and J is TRBJ1-1; a possible D gene is TRBD1 (5 bases). The CDR3 loop spans 15 amino acids. With 5 bases removed from V and 2 bases from J, the gap between germline ends came to 15 bases. Germline V CDR1 and CDR2: MNHNY, SVGAGI (reference sequence). CDR3 nucleotide sequence: TGTGCCAGCAGTCCTACAGGCCTTTATAACACTGAAGCTTTCTTT. Translated: CASSPTGLYNTEAFF.

The gene calls are TRBV9 and TRBJ2-1, with 7 bases identical to TRBD2. Germline V lookup: CDR1 SGDLS, CDR2 YYNGEE. The CDR3 contains 16 residues. After removal of 3 bases from V and 0 bases from J, the junction contained 6 bases not matched to a gene. CDR3 sequence (DNA): TGTGCCAGCAGCGCCCCTAGCGGAAGCTCCTACAATGAGCAGTTCTTC. Its protein is CASSAPSGSSYNEQFF.

This chain links TRBV6-5 with TRBJ1-1; D uncertain. V gave up 0 bases and J gave up 10 bases, with 15 bases separating them. CDR1 MNHEY and CDR2 SVGAGI come from the germline V gene. This CDR3 is 14 amino acids long. CDR3 DNA: TGTGCCAGCAGTTACTCGACACGAACCCTGGGAGCTTTCTTT. It encodes CASSYSTRTLGAFF.

This clone was picked up a small number of times. The gene calls are TRBV5-4 and TRBJ1-1; TRBD1 is a possible D gene (5 bases). This CDR3 contains 13 residues. Germline CDR1 reads SGHNT; CDR2 reads YYREEE (reference sequence). Trimming left V 3 bases short and J 1 base short, with 7 bases between. The CDR3 nucleotides are TGTGCCAGCAGCTCTGGACAGAACACTGAAGCTTTCTTT. The encoded protein is CASSSGQNTEAFF.

The sample holds a few counts of this clone. The V call is TRBV6-4, the J call TRBJ2-7, with D perhaps TRBD1 (6 bases). The CDR3 sequence is 12 residues long. CDR1 and CDR2 (germline): MRHNA, SNTAGT. V lost 6 bases, J lost 6 bases, and 12 bases lay in between. The CDR3 loop reads CASSPDRLEQYF. The CDR3 DNA reads as TGTGCCAGCAGCCCCGACAGGCTCGAGCAGTACTTC.

This clone has just a few counts. The chain combines TRBV30 with TRBJ2-7; D perhaps matches TRBD1 (6 bases). Trimming took 2 bases from V and 7 from J, leaving 9 bases between them. Germline V lookup: CDR1 GTSNPN, CDR2 SVGIG (reference sequence). The CDR3 is 11 residues long. The CDR3 here is CAWSYGTEQYF. Here the CDR3 DNA reads TGTGCCTGGAGTTACGGGACAGAGCAGTACTTC.

The V gene is TRBV9, the J gene TRBJ2-1; 7 bases are a match to TRBD2. The germline CDR1 and CDR2 sequences are SGDLS and YYNGEE. The CDR3 is made up of 16 amino acids. V shed 2 bases, J shed 3 bases, and the junction held 8 bases outside the gene matches. The CDR3 bases are TGTGCCAGCAGCGTCGTCGAGCGGGGACTCTACAATGAGCAGTTCTTC. This codes for CASSVVERGLYNEQFF.

The V call is TRBV9, the J call TRBJ1-1; weak D call: TRBD1 (5 bases). The germline V and J ends were trimmed by 0 bases and 0 bases, with 9 bases remaining between them. The germline CDR1 and CDR2 sequences are SGDLS and YYNGEE. This CDR3 region has 15 residues. CDR3 bases: TGTGCCAGCAGCGTAGGGTCAGGGTTGAACACTGAAGCTTTCTTT. Its translation: CASSVGSGLNTEAFF.

The chain uses TRBV19 and TRBJ1-2; 9 positions match TRBD1. This CDR3 contains 15 residues. The V gene's germline CDR1 is LNHDA and CDR2 SQIVND (reference sequence). Trimming at V came to 3 bases and at J to 2 bases, leaving 4 bases not matched to a gene. The CDR3 nucleotides are TGTGCCAGTAGTATTGACGGGACAGGGAACTATGGCTACACCTTC. Protein sequence: CASSIDGTGNYGYTF.

J is TRBJ2-7 and V is TRBV28, with D possibly matching TRBD1 (5 bases). Germline V lookup: CDR1 MDHEN, CDR2 SYDVKM. Trimming removed 5 bases at V and 3 bases at J, with 14 bases between. The CDR3 has 14 residues. In DNA, the CDR3 is TGTGCCAGCAGTCCCCGACAGATAGGCTACGAGCAGTACTTC. Residues: CASSPRQIGYEQYF.

The chain has TRBV29-1 and TRBJ2-7; 8 bases are shared with TRBD1. Germline values: CDR1 SQVTM, CDR2 ANQGSEA. V gave up 3 bases and J gave up 0 bases; unmatched junction bases: 10. The CDR3 has 16 residues. The CDR3 DNA sequence: TGCAGCGTTGAGGGTGGACAGGGCTTCAGCTCCTACGAGCAGTACTTC. As protein: CSVEGGQGFSSYEQYF.

This clone turned up a few times. The CDR3: CASRRRGQGSTEAFF. The CDR3 DNA sequence: TGTGCCAGCAGACGCAGGGGACAGGGGAGCACTGAAGCTTTCTTT. This rearrangement joins TRBV6-6 to TRBJ1-1; 10 bases match TRBD1. This CDR3 spans 15 amino acids. Germline values: CDR1 MNHNY, CDR2 SVGAGI (reference sequence). V was clipped by 6 bases and J by 4 bases; unmatched bases: 8.

This clone appeared a few times. The rearrangement joins TRBV7-3 to TRBJ1-2; unclear D gene. The CDR3 is made up of 13 amino acids. Germline V gene sequence: CDR1 SGHTA, CDR2 FQGTGA. Trimming took off 5 bases at V and 6 bases at J, with 13 bases between the two ends. The CDR3 region has the DNA TGTGCCAGCAGCCCGTCCCTAGGCCATGGCTACACCTTC. Translation gives CASSPSLGHGYTF. Based on the CDR3 plus reference TRBV7-3 and TRBJ1-2, the full variable domain is GAGVSQTPSNKVTEKGKYVELRCDPISGHTALYWYRQSLGQGPEFLIYFQGTGAADDSGLPNDRFFAVRPEGSVSTLKIQRTERGDSAVYLCASSPSLGHGYTFGSGTRLTVV.